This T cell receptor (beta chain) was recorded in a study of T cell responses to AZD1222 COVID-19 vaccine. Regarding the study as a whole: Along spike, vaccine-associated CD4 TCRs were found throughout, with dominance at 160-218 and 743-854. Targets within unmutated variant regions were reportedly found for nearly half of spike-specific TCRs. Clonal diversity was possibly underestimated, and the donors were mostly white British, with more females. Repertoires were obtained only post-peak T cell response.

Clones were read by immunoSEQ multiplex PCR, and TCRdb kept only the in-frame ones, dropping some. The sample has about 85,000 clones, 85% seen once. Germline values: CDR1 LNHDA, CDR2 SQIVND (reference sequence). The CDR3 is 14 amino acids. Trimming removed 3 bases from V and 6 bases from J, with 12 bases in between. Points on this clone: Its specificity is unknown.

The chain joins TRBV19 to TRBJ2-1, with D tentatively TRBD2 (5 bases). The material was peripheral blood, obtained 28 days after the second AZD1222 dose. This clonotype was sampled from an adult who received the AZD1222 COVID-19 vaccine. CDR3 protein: CASSMSGLSNEQFF. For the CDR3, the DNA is TGTGCCAGTAGTATGAGCGGACTCAGCAATGAGCAGTTCTTC. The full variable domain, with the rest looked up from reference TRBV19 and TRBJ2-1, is DGGITQSPKYLFRKEGQNVTLSCEQNLNHDAMYWYRQDPGQGLRLIYYSQIVNDFQKGDIAEGYSVSREKKESFPLTVTSAQKNPTAFYLCASSMSGLSNEQFFGPGTRLTVL.